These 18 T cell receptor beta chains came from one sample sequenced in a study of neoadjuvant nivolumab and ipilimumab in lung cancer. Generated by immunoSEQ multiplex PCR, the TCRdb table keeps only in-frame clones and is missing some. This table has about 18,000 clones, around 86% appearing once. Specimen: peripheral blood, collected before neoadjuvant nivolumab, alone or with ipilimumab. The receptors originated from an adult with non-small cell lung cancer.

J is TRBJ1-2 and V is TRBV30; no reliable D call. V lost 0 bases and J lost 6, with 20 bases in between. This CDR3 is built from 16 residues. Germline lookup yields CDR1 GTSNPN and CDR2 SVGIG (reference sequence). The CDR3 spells CAWSVSQWRPLDGYTF. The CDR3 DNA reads TGTGCCTGGAGTGTTTCGCAGTGGCGGCCCTTGGATGGCTACACCTTC.

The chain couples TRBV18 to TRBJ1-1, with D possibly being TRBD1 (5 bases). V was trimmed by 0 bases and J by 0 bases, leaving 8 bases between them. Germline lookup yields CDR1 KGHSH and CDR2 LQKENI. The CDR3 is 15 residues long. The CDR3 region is CASSPPEGMNTEAFF. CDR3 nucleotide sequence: TGTGCCAGCTCACCACCGGAGGGGATGAACACTGAAGCTTTCTTT.

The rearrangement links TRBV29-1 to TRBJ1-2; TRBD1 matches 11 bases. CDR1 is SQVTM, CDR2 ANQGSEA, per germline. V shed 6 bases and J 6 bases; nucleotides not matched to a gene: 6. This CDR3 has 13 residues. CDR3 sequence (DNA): TGCAGCGTGAGGACAGGGGGCACTGATGGCTACACCTTC. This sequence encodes CSVRTGGTDGYTF.

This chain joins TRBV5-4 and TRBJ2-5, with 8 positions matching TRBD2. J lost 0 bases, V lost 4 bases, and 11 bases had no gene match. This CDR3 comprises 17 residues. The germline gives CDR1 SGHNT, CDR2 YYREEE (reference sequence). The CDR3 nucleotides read TGTGCCAGCAGCCGGGGGGCGAGCGGGAGAGACCAAGAGACCCAGTACTTC. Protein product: CASSRGASGRDQETQYF.

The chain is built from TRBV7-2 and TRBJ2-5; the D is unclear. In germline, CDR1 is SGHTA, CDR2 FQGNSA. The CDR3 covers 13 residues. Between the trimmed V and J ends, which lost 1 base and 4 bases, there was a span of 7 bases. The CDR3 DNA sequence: TGTGCCAGCAGCTTAGGTTCGGTAGAGACCCAGTACTTC. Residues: CASSLGSVETQYF.

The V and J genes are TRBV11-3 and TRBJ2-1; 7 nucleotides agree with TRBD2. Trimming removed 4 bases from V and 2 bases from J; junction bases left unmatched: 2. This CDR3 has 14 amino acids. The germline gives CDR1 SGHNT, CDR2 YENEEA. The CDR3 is CASSSGGTYNEQFF. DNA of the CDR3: TGTGCCAGCAGCTCGGGGGGTACCTACAATGAGCAGTTCTTC.

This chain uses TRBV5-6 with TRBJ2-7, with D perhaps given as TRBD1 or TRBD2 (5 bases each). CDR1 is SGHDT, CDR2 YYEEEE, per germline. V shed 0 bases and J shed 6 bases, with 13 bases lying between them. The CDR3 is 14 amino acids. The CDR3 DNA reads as TGTGCCAGCAGCTTGGTCGCAGGGAGTGCCGAGCAGTACTTC. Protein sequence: CASSLVAGSAEQYF.

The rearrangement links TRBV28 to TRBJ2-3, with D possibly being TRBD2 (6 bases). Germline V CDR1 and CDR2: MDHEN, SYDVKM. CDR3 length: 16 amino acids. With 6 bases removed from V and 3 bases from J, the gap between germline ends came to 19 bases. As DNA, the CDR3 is TGTGCCAGCAGCCCCGCCGGCGGGACCCTAACAGATACGCAGTATTTT. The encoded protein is CASSPAGGTLTDTQYF.

CDR3 region: CASTSPGWLTEAFF. CDR3 nucleotides: TGTGCCAGCACCAGCCCAGGGTGGTTAACTGAAGCTTTCTTT. This chain links TRBV28 with TRBJ1-1; weak D call: TRBD1 (5 bases). The CDR3 has 14 amino acids. CDR1 and CDR2 from the germline V gene are MDHEN and SYDVKM. Trimming stripped 7 bases from V and 5 bases from J, with 17 bases between.

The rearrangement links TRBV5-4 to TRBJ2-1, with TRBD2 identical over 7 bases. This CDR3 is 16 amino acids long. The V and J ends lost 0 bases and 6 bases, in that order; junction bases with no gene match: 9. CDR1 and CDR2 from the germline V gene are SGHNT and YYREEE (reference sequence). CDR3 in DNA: TGTGCCAGCAGCTTGGGGGGCGGGAGCTTCAGCAATGAGCAGTTCTTC. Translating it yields CASSLGGGSFSNEQFF.

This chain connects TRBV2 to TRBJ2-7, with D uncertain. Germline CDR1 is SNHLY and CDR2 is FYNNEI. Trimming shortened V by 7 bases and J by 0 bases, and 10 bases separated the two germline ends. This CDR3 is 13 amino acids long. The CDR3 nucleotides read TGTGCCAGCATCCACCTCGACTCCTACGAGCAGTACTTC. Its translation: CASIHLDSYEQYF.

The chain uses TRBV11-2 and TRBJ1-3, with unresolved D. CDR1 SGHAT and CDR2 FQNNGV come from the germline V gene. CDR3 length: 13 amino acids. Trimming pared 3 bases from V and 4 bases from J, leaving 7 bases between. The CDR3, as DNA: TGTGCCAGCAGCTTGTCAGTCGGAAACACCATATATTTT. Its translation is CASSLSVGNTIYF.

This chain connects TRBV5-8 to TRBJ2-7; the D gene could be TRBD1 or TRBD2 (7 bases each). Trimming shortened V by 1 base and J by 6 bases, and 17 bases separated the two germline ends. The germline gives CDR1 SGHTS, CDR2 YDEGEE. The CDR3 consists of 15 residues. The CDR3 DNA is TGTGCCAGCAGCTTGTTGGGGAGGGGGCGAGGCGAGCAGTACTTC. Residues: CASSLLGRGRGEQYF.

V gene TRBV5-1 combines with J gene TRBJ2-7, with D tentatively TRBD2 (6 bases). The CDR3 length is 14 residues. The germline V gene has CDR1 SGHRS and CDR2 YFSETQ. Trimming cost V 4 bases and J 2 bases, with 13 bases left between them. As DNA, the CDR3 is TGCGCCAGCAGCCCGATGGAGGGCCCCTACGAGCAGTACTTC. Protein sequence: CASSPMEGPYEQYF.

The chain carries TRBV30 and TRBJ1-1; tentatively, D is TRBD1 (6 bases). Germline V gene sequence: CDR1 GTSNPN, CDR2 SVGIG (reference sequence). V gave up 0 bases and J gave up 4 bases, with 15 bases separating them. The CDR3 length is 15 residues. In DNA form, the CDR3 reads TGTGCCTGGAGTGTAAGGGGGGCCCAAGGCACTGAAGCTTTCTTT. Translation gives CAWSVRGAQGTEAFF.

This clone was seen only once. CDR3 protein: CASSRTGQGDYGYTF. CDR3 sequence (DNA): TGTGCCAGCAGCCGCACGGGACAGGGGGACTATGGCTACACCTTC. The rearrangement uses TRBV5-5 and TRBJ1-2; 11 bases line up with TRBD1. CDR3 length equals 15 residues. Per germline, CDR1 SGHKS and CDR2 YYEKEE (reference sequence). J gave up 3 bases and V 4 bases, and 5 bases lay outside the gene matches.

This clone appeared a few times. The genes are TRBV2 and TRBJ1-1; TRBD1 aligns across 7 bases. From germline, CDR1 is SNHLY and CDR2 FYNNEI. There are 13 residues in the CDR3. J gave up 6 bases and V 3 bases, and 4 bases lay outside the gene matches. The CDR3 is CASSDTGDPEAFF. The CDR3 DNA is TGTGCCAGCAGTGATACAGGGGATCCTGAAGCTTTCTTT.

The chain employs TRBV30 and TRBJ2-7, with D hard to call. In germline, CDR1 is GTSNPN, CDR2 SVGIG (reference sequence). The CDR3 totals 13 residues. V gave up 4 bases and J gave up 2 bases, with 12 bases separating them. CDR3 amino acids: CAWKSDSTYEQYF. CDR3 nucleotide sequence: TGTGCCTGGAAAAGTGACTCTACCTACGAGCAGTACTTC.